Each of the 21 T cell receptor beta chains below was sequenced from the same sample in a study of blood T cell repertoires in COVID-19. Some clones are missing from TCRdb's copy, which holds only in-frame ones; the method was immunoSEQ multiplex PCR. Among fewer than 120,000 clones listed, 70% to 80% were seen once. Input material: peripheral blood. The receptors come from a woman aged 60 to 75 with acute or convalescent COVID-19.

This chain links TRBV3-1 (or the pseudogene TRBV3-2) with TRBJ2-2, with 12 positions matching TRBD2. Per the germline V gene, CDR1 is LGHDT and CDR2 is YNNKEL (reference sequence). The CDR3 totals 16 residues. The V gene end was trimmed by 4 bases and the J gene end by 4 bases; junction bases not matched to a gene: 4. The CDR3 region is CASSPSGGGPTGELFF. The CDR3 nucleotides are TGTGCCAGCAGCCCTAGCGGGGGGGGGCCCACCGGGGAGCTGTTTTTT.

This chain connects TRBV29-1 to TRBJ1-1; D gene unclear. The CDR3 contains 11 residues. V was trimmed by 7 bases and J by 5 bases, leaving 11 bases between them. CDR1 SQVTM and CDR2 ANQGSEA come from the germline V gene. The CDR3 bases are TGCAGCGCGCAGGCTGGGACTGAAGCTTTCTTT. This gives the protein CSAQAGTEAFF.

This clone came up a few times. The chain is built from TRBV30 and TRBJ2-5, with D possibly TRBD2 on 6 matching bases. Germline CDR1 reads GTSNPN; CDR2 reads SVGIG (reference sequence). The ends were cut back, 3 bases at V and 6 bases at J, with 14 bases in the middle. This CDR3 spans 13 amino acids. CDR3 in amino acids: CAWRLAGGQTQYF. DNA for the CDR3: TGTGCCTGGAGACTAGCAGGTGGTCAGACCCAGTACTTC.

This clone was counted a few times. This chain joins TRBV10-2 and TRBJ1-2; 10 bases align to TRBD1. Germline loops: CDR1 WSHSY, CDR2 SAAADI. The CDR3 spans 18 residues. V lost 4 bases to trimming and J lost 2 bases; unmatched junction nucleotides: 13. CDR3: CASSGAPTDRGPNYGYTF. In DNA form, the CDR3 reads TGCGCCAGCAGTGGGGCCCCTACCGACAGGGGGCCCAACTATGGCTACACCTTC.

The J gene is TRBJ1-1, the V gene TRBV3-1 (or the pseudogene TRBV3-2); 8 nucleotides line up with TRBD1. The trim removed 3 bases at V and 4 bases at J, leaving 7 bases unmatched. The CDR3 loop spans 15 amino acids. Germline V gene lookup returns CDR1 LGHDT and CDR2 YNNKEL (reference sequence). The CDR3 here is CASSHRQGFATEAFF. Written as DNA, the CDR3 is TGTGCCAGCAGCCACCGACAGGGGTTTGCCACTGAAGCTTTCTTT.

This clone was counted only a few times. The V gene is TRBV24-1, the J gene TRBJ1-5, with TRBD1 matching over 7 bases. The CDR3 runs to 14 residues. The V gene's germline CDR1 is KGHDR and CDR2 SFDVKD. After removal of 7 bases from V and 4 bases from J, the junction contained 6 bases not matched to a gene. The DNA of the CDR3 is TGTGCCACCAGCGAGGGGGCTGATAATCAGCCCCAGCATTTT. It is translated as CATSEGADNQPQHF.

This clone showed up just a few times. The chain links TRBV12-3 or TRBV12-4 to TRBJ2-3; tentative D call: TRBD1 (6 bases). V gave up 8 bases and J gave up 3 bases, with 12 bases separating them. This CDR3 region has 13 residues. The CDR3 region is CASLQGRTDTQYF. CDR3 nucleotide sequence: TGTGCCAGCCTACAGGGAAGGACAGATACGCAGTATTTT.

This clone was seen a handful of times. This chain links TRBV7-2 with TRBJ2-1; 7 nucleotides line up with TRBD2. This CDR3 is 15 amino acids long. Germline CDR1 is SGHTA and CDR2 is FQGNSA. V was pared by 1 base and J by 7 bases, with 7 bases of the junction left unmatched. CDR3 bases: TGTGCCAGCAGCTTAGGCGGGACTATTTATAATGAGCAGTTCTTC. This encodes CASSLGGTIYNEQFF.

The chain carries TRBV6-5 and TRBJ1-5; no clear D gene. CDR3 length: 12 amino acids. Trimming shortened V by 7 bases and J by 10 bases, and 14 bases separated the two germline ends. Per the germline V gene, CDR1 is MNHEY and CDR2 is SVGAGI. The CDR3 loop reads CASTTPPSPQHF. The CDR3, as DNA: TGTGCCAGCACAACCCCCCCCAGTCCCCAGCATTTT.

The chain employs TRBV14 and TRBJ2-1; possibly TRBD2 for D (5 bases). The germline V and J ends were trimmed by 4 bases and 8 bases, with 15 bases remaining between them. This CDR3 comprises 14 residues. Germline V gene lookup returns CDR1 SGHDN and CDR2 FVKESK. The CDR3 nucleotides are TGTGCCAGCAGCCGTCTAGCTATATACGATGAGCAGTTCTTC. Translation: CASSRLAIYDEQFF.

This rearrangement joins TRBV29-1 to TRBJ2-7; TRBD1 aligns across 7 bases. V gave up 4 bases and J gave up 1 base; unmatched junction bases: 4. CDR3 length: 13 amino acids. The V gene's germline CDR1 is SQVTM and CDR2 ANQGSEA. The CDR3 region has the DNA TGCAGCGTTGCAGGGGGTAGGTCCTACGAGCAGTACTTC. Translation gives CSVAGGRSYEQYF.

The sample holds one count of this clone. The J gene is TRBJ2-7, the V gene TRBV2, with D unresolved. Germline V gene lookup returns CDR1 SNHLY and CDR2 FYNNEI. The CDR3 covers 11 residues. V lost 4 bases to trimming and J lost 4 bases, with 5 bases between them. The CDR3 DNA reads TGTGCCAGCAGTGGAGAGTACGAGCAGTACTTC. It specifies CASSGEYEQYF.

CDR3 protein: CASSRATSGGRETQYF. As DNA, the CDR3 is TGTGCCAGCAGTCGAGCGACTAGCGGGGGGAGAGAGACCCAGTACTTC. J is TRBJ2-5 and V is TRBV6-2 or TRBV6-3; 13 positions agree with TRBD2. CDR1 and CDR2 from the germline V gene are MNHEY and SVGEGT. Trimming took 5 bases from V and 4 from J; bases not matched to a gene: 7. The CDR3 is 16 amino acids.

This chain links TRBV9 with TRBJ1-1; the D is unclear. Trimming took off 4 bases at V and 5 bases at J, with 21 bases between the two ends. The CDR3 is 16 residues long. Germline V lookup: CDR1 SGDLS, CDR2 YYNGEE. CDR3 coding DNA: TGTGCCAGCAGCATAAAGGGTGGAGGGCCGGCGACTGAAGCTTTCTTT. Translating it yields CASSIKGGGPATEAFF.

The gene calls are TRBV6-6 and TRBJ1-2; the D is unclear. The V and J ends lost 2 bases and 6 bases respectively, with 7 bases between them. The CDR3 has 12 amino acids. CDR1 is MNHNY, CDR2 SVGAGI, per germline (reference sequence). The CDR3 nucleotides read TGTGCCAGCAGTTACGCGGGAGATGGCTACACCTTC. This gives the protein CASSYAGDGYTF.

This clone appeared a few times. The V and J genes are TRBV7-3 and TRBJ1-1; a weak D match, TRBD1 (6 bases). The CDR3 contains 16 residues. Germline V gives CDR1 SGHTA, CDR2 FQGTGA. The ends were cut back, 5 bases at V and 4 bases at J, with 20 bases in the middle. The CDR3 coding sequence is TGTGCCAGCAGCCCCAGTGGGGTGGGAGGGGGCACTGAAGCTTTCTTT. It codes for CASSPSGVGGGTEAFF.

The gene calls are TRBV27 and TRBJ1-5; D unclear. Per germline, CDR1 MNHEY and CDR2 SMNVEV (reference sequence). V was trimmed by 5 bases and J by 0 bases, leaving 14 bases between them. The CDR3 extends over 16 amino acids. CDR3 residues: CASSELRATSNQPQHF. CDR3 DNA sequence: TGTGCCAGCAGTGAACTGAGGGCCACTAGCAATCAGCCCCAGCATTTT.

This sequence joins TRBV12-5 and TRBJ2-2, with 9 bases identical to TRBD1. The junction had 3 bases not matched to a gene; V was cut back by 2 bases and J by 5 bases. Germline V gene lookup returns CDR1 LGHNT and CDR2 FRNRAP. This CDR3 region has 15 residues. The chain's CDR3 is CASGLMTGGTGELFF. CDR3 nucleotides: TGTGCTAGTGGTTTGATGACAGGGGGAACCGGGGAGCTGTTTTTT. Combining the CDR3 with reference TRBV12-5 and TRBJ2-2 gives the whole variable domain DARVTQTPRHKVTEMGQEVTMRCQPILGHNTVFWYRQTMMQGLELLAYFRNRAPLDDSGMPKDRFSAEMPDATLATLKIQPSEPRDSAVYFCASGLMTGGTGELFFGEGSRLTVL.

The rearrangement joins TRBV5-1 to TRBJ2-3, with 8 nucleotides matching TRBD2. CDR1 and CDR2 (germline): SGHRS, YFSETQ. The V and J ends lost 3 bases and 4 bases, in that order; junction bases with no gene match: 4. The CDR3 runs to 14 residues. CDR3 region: CASSSGGPADTQYF. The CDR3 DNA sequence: TGCGCCAGCAGCTCGGGGGGGCCGGCAGATACGCAGTATTTT.

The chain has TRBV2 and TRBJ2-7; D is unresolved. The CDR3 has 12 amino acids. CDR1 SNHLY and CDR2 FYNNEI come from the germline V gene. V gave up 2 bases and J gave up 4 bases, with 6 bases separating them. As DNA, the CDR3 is TGTGCCAGCAGTGAACGGTCATACGAGCAGTACTTC. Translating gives CASSERSYEQYF.

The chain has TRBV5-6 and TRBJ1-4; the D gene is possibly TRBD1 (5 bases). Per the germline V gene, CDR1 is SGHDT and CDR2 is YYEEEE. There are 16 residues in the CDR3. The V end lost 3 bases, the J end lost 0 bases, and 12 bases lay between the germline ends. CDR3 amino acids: CASSSPSGATNEKLFF. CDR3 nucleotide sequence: TGTGCCAGCAGCTCTCCTTCGGGGGCAACTAATGAAAAACTGTTTTTT.